One and the same sample provided the 28 T cell receptor beta chains below, sequenced in a study of T-cell memory formation after mild COVID-19. TCRdb re-analysed the 5' RACE reads in MiXCR, keeping a single row per CDR3 protein. Of 400,000 to 500,000 distinct CDR3 sequences listed, roughly 17% were seen once; the top ten hold under 25%. Sample: PBMCs or a T cell subset sorted from them (not recorded which). These receptors were collected from a young man who had mild COVID-19 (a few samples of this study predate the infection). Cell type and time point are not known.

This sequence joins TRBV12-3 or TRBV12-4 and TRBJ1-1; TRBD1 is a possible D gene (6 bases). The CDR3 is 13 amino acids. Trimming left V 2 bases short and J 11 bases short, with 15 bases between. The CDR3 nucleotides read TGTGCCAGCAGTTTAAGGCTTAGGGGGAGGGCTTTCTTT. This codes for CASSLRLRGRAFF.

V usage is TRBV9 and J usage is TRBJ1-6; no clear D. This CDR3 has 15 amino acids. Germline V CDR1 and CDR2: SGDLS, YYNGEE. The ends were cut back, 0 bases at V and 8 bases at J, with 12 bases in the middle. The CDR3 region is CASSVDGIRDSPLHF. DNA of the CDR3: TGTGCCAGCAGCGTAGACGGGATACGGGATTCACCCCTCCACTTT.

This clonotype was counted between two and nine times. The chain employs TRBV9 and TRBJ2-3; no clear D gene. CDR1 is SGDLS, CDR2 YYNGEE, per germline. The CDR3 length is 14 residues. V gave up 4 bases and J gave up 0 bases, with 9 bases separating them. CDR3 bases: TGTGCCAGCAGCCCCCGCTCAAGCACAGATACGCAGTATTTT. This encodes CASSPRSSTDTQYF. The full variable domain, its missing parts supplied by reference TRBV9 and TRBJ2-3, is DSGVTQTPKHLITATGQRVTLRCSPRSGDLSVYWYQQSLDQGLQFLIQYYNGEERAKGNILERFSAQQFPDLHSELNLSSLELGDSALYFCASSPRSSTDTQYFGPGTRLTVL.

The rearrangement links TRBV4-3 to TRBJ2-4; weak D call: TRBD2 (5 bases). V lost 0 bases to trimming and J lost 10 bases, with 13 bases between them. CDR1 LGHNA and CDR2 YSLEER come from the germline V gene. The CDR3 extends over 14 amino acids. The CDR3 DNA follows: TGCGCCAGCAGCCAAGACCGACACGGGATGATTCAGTACTTC. This translates into CASSQDRHGMIQYF.

The chain has TRBV6-2 or TRBV6-3 and TRBJ2-1, with 9 nucleotides matching TRBD2. This CDR3 contains 12 residues. Germline V gene sequence: CDR1 MNHEY, CDR2 SVGEGT. The J segment lost 12 bases and the V segment lost 5 bases, leaving 5 bases of the junction unmatched. The CDR3 DNA follows: TGTGCCAGCAGTCGAATTAGCGGGGGGCAGTTCTTC. This translates into CASSRISGGQFF.

The chain couples TRBV9 to TRBJ2-5, with unresolved D. The CDR3 spans 14 residues. Between the trimmed V and J ends, which lost 2 bases and 3 bases, there was a span of 11 bases. Germline assignment: CDR1 SGDLS and CDR2 YYNGEE. The CDR3 nucleotides are TGTGCCAGCAGCGTCGGACGGTATGAAGAGACCCAGTACTTC. The encoded protein is CASSVGRYEETQYF.

About this clonotype: At one boundary the junction diverges from the germline segment, which might be a read error. The chain employs TRBV30 and TRBJ2-5; D may correspond to TRBD1 or TRBD2 (6 bases each). Germline CDR1 and CDR2: GTSNPN and SVGIG (reference sequence). This CDR3 is 16 amino acids long. In DNA form, the CDR3 reads TGTGCCTGGAGTTCGCCAATACAGGGATTTCGGGAGACCAAGTACTTC. This codes for CAWSSPIQGFRETKYF.

A remark on this clonotype: A read error may be the cause here, since a much bigger clone is one base away. This chain connects TRBV5-1 to TRBJ2-5; D is unclear. CDR3 length: 11 amino acids. The germline gives CDR1 SGHRS, CDR2 YFSETQ. DNA for the CDR3: TGCGCCAGCAGCTTCACGGAGACCAAGTACTTC. Protein: CASSFTETKYF.

There are many counts of this clonotype. This chain uses TRBV9 with TRBJ2-3, with 8 bases that match TRBD2. Germline V lookup: CDR1 SGDLS, CDR2 YYNGEE. The V segment lost 0 bases and the J segment 5 bases; nucleotides outside the gene matches: 5. The CDR3 spans 15 residues. The CDR3 loop reads CASSVDGGVLDTQYF. The DNA of the CDR3 is TGTGCCAGCAGCGTAGACGGGGGGGTGCTAGATACGCAGTATTTT.

This clonotype was counted a few times. The chain couples TRBV2 to TRBJ2-3; D gene uncertain. CDR1 and CDR2 (germline): SNHLY, FYNNEI. V lost 1 base, J lost 2 bases, and 10 bases lay in between. This CDR3 comprises 15 residues. The CDR3 spells CASSEVLSTTDTQYF. As DNA, the CDR3 is TGTGCCAGCAGTGAAGTCCTATCGACCACAGATACGCAGTATTTT.

The chain links TRBV10-2 to TRBJ2-5, with 9 positions matching TRBD1. Germline CDR1 WSHSY, CDR2 SAAADI. The CDR3 length is 14 residues. J gave up 2 bases and V 9 bases, and 7 bases lay outside the gene matches. CDR3 sequence reads: CASRQGVRQETQYF. CDR3 sequence (DNA): TGCGCCAGTCGACAGGGGGTGAGACAAGAGACCCAGTACTTC.

The chain couples TRBV6-2 or TRBV6-3 to TRBJ2-7, with unresolved D. V lost 2 bases, J lost 6 bases, and 8 bases lay in between. This CDR3 comprises 12 residues. CDR1 is MNHEY, CDR2 SVGEGT, per germline. The CDR3 DNA reads TGTGCCAGCAGTTACAGGGCTGTCGAGCAGTACTTC. This encodes CASSYRAVEQYF.

This clonotype appeared a few times. The chain couples TRBV7-2 to TRBJ2-1, with D tentatively TRBD2 (6 bases). There are 16 residues in the CDR3. V was clipped by 1 base and J by 2 bases, with 12 bases between them. Germline V gene lookup returns CDR1 SGHTA and CDR2 FQGNSA. The CDR3: CASSLVWGVTYNEQFF. CDR3 coding DNA: TGTGCCAGCAGCTTAGTCTGGGGGGTAACCTACAATGAGCAGTTCTTC.

V is TRBV11-2 and J is TRBJ1-1; 7 bases match TRBD1. The CDR3 is made up of 13 amino acids. The germline V gene has CDR1 SGHAT and CDR2 FQNNGV. V shed 5 bases, J shed 10 bases, and the junction held 10 bases outside the gene matches. The CDR3 region is CASSPDRAAGAFF. The DNA for the CDR3 is TGTGCCAGCAGCCCCGACAGGGCCGCTGGAGCTTTCTTT. Full variable domain (rest looked up from reference TRBV11-2 and TRBJ1-1): EAGVAQSPRYKIIEKRQSVAFWCNPISGHATLYWYQQILGQGPKLLIQFQNNGVVDDSQLPKDRFSAERLKGVDSTLKIQPAKLEDSAVYLCASSPDRAAGAFFGQGTRLTVV.

The chain links TRBV6-2 or TRBV6-3 to TRBJ1-1; D may be TRBD1 (6 bases). V gave up 0 bases and J gave up 0 bases, with 14 bases separating them. CDR1 and CDR2 from the germline V gene are MNHEY and SVGEGT. CDR3 length: 17 amino acids. The CDR3, as DNA: TGTGCCAGCAGTTACTCGCCGACAGGACATATGAACACTGAAGCTTTCTTT. Translation: CASSYSPTGHMNTEAFF.

This clonotype was observed a handful of times. The rearrangement joins TRBV24-1 to TRBJ1-6; tentative D call: TRBD1 (6 bases). Germline-derived CDR1 and CDR2 are KGHDR and SFDVKD. CDR3 length equals 12 residues. V shed 7 bases and J shed 10 bases, with 10 bases lying between them. CDR3 loop: CATRQGGSPLHF. As DNA, the CDR3 is TGTGCCACCAGACAGGGAGGCTCACCCCTCCACTTT.

CDR3 loop: CASSFSRVPGELFF. CDR3 DNA: TGTGCCAGCAGTTTTTCACGCGTTCCCGGGGAGCTGTTTTTT. V and J are TRBV27 and TRBJ2-2; D not resolved. This CDR3 comprises 14 residues. V was clipped by 3 bases and J by 6 bases, with 11 bases between them. Germline CDR1 and CDR2: MNHEY and SMNVEV (reference sequence).

This clonotype showed up just a few times. The genes are TRBV20-1 and TRBJ2-3; 8 bases map to TRBD2. The CDR3 has 16 amino acids. The germline CDR1 and CDR2 sequences are DFQATT and SNEGSKA (reference sequence). V trimming: 6 bases; J trimming: 3 bases; junction bases outside the gene matches: 14. Here the CDR3 DNA reads TGCAGTGCCTTCCGAGCCGGGGGGGCTGGTACAGATACGCAGTATTTT. Translating gives CSAFRAGGAGTDTQYF.

The CDR3 bases are TGCAGCCTTACGGGAGAGCCCCATGAAGCTTTCTTT. It codes for CSLTGEPHEAFF. The gene calls are TRBV20-1 and TRBJ1-1; D uncertain. Germline assignment: CDR1 DFQATT and CDR2 SNEGSKA (reference sequence). The CDR3 has 12 amino acids.

The chain is built from TRBV7-2 and TRBJ1-1; 7 bases are a match to TRBD1. CDR1 SGHTA and CDR2 FQGNSA come from the germline V gene. The J segment lost 6 bases and the V segment lost 1 base, leaving 5 bases of the junction unmatched. The CDR3 covers 14 residues. The CDR3 sequence is CASSLGDRASEAFF. The DNA of the CDR3 is TGTGCCAGCAGCTTAGGCGACAGGGCATCTGAAGCTTTCTTT. The full variable domain, rest sourced from reference TRBV7-2 and TRBJ1-1, is GAGVSQSPSNKVTEKGKDVELRCDPISGHTALYWYRQSLGQGLEFLIYFQGNSAPDKSGLPSDRFSAERTGGSVSTLTIQRTQQEDSAVYLCASSLGDRASEAFFGQGTRLTVV.

This clonotype came up a few times. The chain is built from TRBV4-1 and TRBJ2-1; D is unresolved. CDR3 length equals 13 residues. Germline V lookup: CDR1 MGHRA, CDR2 YSYEKL. The ends were cut back, 0 bases at V and 6 bases at J, with 6 bases in the middle. As DNA, the CDR3 is TGCGCCAGCAGCCAAGAATCCCCCAATGAGCAGTTCTTC. Encoded protein: CASSQESPNEQFF.

The gene calls are TRBV20-1 and TRBJ2-7; 8 bases match TRBD2. This CDR3 has 13 residues. Germline-derived CDR1 and CDR2 are DFQATT and SNEGSKA (reference sequence). With V trimmed by 7 bases and J by 0 bases, 5 bases remained unmatched. In DNA form, the CDR3 reads TGCAGTGTACTAGCGGAGAGCTCCTACGAGCAGTACGTC. Amino acids: CSVLAESSYEQYV.

This clonotype was observed a few times. This sequence joins TRBV5-1 and TRBJ2-1, with 10 positions matching TRBD2. This CDR3 region has 15 residues. Per germline, CDR1 SGHRS and CDR2 YFSETQ. Trimming removed 2 bases from V and 9 bases from J; junction bases left unmatched: 8. CDR3 DNA: TGCGCCAGCAGCTTTAGCGGGGGGCAAAAATCTGAGCAGTTCTTC. This gives the protein CASSFSGGQKSEQFF.

The rearrangement uses TRBV4-1 and TRBJ2-4; TRBD1 or TRBD2 may be the D gene (5 bases each). Trimming removed 1 base from V and 1 base from J, with 17 bases in between. Germline-derived CDR1 and CDR2 are MGHRA and YSYEKL. This CDR3 spans 18 amino acids. The CDR3 coding sequence is TGCGCCAGCAGCCAAGGGGGACCGGGTGAGGCGGCCAAAAACATTCAGTACTTC. It is translated as CASSQGGPGEAAKNIQYF.

The sample holds many counts of this clonotype. This sequence joins TRBV7-6 and TRBJ2-7; tentative D call: TRBD1 (5 bases). V shed 5 bases and J shed 1 base, with 12 bases lying between them. This CDR3 has 14 amino acids. Germline CDR1 reads SGHVS; CDR2 reads FNYEAQ. This chain's CDR3 is CASSIWGESYEQYF. The DNA for the CDR3 is TGTGCCAGCAGCATATGGGGCGAATCCTACGAGCAGTACTTC.

The V gene is TRBV20-1, the J gene TRBJ2-5; D might be TRBD2 (5 bases). Germline CDR1 and CDR2: DFQATT and SNEGSKA (reference sequence). The ends were cut back, 0 bases at V and 5 bases at J, with 10 bases in the middle. The CDR3 extends over 13 amino acids. The CDR3 loop is CSAREGAKETQYF. The CDR3 coding sequence is TGCAGTGCTAGAGAGGGAGCCAAGGAGACCCAGTACTTC.

V is TRBV11-2 and J is TRBJ1-1, with a tentative D call TRBD1 (5 bases). From germline, CDR1 is SGHAT and CDR2 FQNNGV. The CDR3 extends over 15 amino acids. The germline V and J ends were trimmed by 3 bases and 4 bases, with 15 bases remaining between them. The CDR3 region is CASSFGREGGTEAFF. CDR3 nucleotide sequence: TGTGCCAGCAGCTTTGGCAGGGAGGGTGGCACTGAAGCTTTCTTT.

This clonotype was found a few times. V gene TRBV20-1 combines with J gene TRBJ2-7; the D call may be TRBD1 or TRBD2 (5 bases each). Trimming removed 5 bases from V and 6 bases from J, with 20 bases in between. This CDR3 contains 14 residues. Germline CDR1 and CDR2: DFQATT and SNEGSKA (reference sequence). The CDR3 DNA follows: TGCAGTGCTGGGGGTGGCAGCCCGAAGAGCGAGCAGTACTTC. It translates to CSAGGGSPKSEQYF.